Described below is a single T cell receptor beta chain sequence and its context. This receptor's antigen is unknown. No qualities accompany the bases; no much larger clone lies one base away. Libraries were constructed by 5' RACE. Reads for this sample came from an Illumina HiSeq 2500. The second PCR ran for about 6 to 11 cycles and used a J-beta primer mix along with a sample-barcoded 5' primer. Each TCR beta cDNA molecule received a unique molecular identifier from a template-switch 5' adaptor carrying 12 random nucleotides. Each sample yielded at least 3 million CDR3-containing paired-end reads. First-strand cDNA was synthesized from all RNA with the Mint cDNA synthesis kit, primed by a TRBC-specific oligonucleotide. Following uracil-DNA glycosylase treatment, all cDNA underwent a first 18-cycle PCR with the universal primers M1SS and BC2_uni_R. On the authors' methods: Normalization of each sample was performed by random selection of 1 million high-quality reads, each carrying a distinct molecular identifier. Instead of being binned into consensus sequences, reads with shared molecular identifiers were discarded. MiTCR, set to a Q25 quality threshold and the strictest error-elimination algorithm, was used for CDR3 identification, clonotype clustering and error correction. A nonparametric unseen species model with Euler transformation was used to estimate a lower bound on total TCR beta diversity. The public reads were reanalyzed by TCRdb: fastp trimming at Q25, MiXCR alignment, in-frame beta chains only. Rows with one shared CDR3 protein collapse into an entry with the most common genes and DNA. The V and J calls and clone size are TCRdb's, not the authors'. This sample lists around 780,000 distinct CDR3 sequences; about a quarter were detected once. Over 2.5% of the sample is held by the ten biggest clonotypes.

The data originate from a study of blood T cells in healthy people across ages (dated by TCRdb to between 2014 and 2016). General notes on the study: Template switching captured roughly one uniquely barcoded TCR beta cDNA molecule per two T cells in model experiments. Using deep sequencing normalized with unique cDNA molecular identifiers, the study measured how TCR beta repertoire diversity changes with age. Donors were grouped into four age groups: young (average roughly 15 years), middle-aged (39), aged (about 60) and long-lived (roughly 80). Using the same blood draw, the study looked at two additional independent replicas of 1 million unique cDNA reads for two donors, one aged 18 to 30 and the other aged 80 or older.

The germline V gene encodes CDR1 PRHDT and CDR2 FYEKMQ (reference sequence). Trimming takes 0 bases from V and 8 bases from J, and the germline ends sit 8 bases apart. The CDR3 contains 13 residues, cysteine and phenylalanine counted. The retained sequence is limited to the CDR3, 39 bases, with the frame set at the first base. The donors were around 39 Caucasian individuals from Russia, aged roughly 6 to 90 years, who were systemically healthy. Each donor gave 8 to 10 milliliters of peripheral blood, collected into EDTA-treated Vacutainer tubes. Ficoll-Paque density-gradient centrifugation was used to isolate PBMCs, with at least 6.5 million per sample. Total RNA, at least 6 micrograms per sample, was extracted from PBMCs with Trizol reagent. For every donor, an aliquot of PBMCs went through flow cytometry to measure the percentages of naive CD45RAhigh/CD27high T cells. What the study reported, not specific to this receptor: The long-lived group showed more naive CD4+ T cells, fewer expanded clones and increased TCR diversity than the aged group, suggesting age selection. Conclusive comparison of naive and antigen-experienced compartments was prevented by the profiling of bulk unsorted PBMCs. A strong correlation was found between observed TCR beta diversity and the percentage of naive T cells measured by flow cytometry. Because the CMV infection status of the donors was unknown, age-related changes in expanded clonotypes may potentially have been confounded. Estimates of total diversity based on one million sequenced T cells were regarded as lower bounds and as underestimates. As age increased, observed TCR beta diversity per million T cells dropped in a roughly linear way, and a significant reduction was already evident by age 40.

The same sample was also studied in work on T cells of mothers and their children. The other study reports the following: Donors were nine systemically healthy Caucasian individuals: three mothers and their six children. cDNA synthesis consumed the entire amount of extracted RNA, loaded at 1.5 ug RNA in each 15 ul reaction. Sample barcodes and 2-4 random nucleotides were added via the M1S primer in the second PCR. Over 8.5 million TCR beta CDR3 reads came from each mother, compared with approximately 2.8 million reads from each child. TCR recombination output is similarly shaped by thymic selection in related and unrelated pairs, with a minor effect exerted by inherited differences. Normalized repertoire overlap was always slightly but never significantly higher in related than unrelated mother-child pairs. With a sensitivity of roughly 93 clones per million clonotypes, no persistent microchimeric T cell clones were detected. To look for features that set related mother-child pairs apart from unrelated individuals, the researchers ran deep NGS to compare the TCR beta repertoires of mothers and children. On average, the children were approximately 11 +/- 4 years old, while the mothers were approximately 41 +/- 4 years old. After adapter ligation with NEBNext reagents, the libraries were sequenced on Illumina HiSeq 2000 with 100+100 nt paired-end reads. To avoid cross-contamination, the mother libraries and the child libraries were prepared a month apart and sequenced in separate runs. For each donor, between about 500,000 and 2,200,000 distinct TCR beta clonotypes were identified. Naive TCR beta clonotypes were estimated from low-frequency clonotypes matched to each donor's FACS-determined naive share, without sorting.

The sequence joins TRBV13 to TRBJ2-1; the D gene lacks a confident call. Specimen: blood. This sequence originates from a boy aged 10-17 years in good health. The CDR3 region has the sequence CASSLGRADEQFF. The nucleotide sequence reads as follows: TGTGCCAGCAGCTTAGGCCGGGCCGATGAGCAGTTCTTC.